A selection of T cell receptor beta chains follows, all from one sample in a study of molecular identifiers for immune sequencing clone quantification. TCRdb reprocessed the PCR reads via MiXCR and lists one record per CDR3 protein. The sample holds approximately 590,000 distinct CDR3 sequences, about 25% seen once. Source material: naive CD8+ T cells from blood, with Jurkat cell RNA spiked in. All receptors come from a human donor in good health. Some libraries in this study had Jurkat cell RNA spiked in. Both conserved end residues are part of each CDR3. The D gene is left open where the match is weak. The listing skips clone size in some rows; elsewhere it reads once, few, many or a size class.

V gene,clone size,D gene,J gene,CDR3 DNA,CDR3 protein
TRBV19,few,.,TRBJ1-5,TGTGCCAGTAGTATCTCAGGGAGGGGGGAGCAGGCCCAGCATTTT,CASSISGRGEQAQHF
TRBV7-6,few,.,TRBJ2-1,TGTGCCAGCAGCTTAGACAGGTCTGGTTACAATGAGCAGTTCTTC,CASSLDRSGYNEQFF
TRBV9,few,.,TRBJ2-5,TGTGCCAGCAGCGTAGCAGGGACGCAAGAGACCCAGTACTTC,CASSVAGTQETQYF
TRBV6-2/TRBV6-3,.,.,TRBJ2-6,TGTGCCAGCAGTTACTCGGGACTCCCTGGGGCCAACGTCCTGACTTTC,CASSYSGLPGANVLTF
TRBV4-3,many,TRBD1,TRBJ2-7,TGCGCCAGCAGCCAAGATTACCGACAGGGGGGGTACGAGCAGTACTTC,CASSQDYRQGGYEQYF
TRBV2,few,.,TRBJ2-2,TGTGCCAGCAGTGAAGAGGGGCCGTTGACCGGGGAGCTGTTTTTT,CASSEEGPLTGELFF
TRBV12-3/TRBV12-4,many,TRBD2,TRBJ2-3,TGTGCCAGCAGCCTACTAGCGAGCTCAGATACGCAGTATTTT,CASSLLASSDTQYF
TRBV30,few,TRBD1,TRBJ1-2,TGTGCCTGGAGTGTTACCCCGGGACAGAGCTATGGCTACACCTTC,CAWSVTPGQSYGYTF
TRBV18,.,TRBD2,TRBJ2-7,TGTGCCAGCTCACCAAATAGTGGCGGGGGGCAAGGATTCGACGAGCAGTACTTC,CASSPNSGGGQGFDEQYF
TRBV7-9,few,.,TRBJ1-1,TGTGCCAGCAGCTCGCCCTTGGGCACTGAAGCTTTCTTT,CASSSPLGTEAFF
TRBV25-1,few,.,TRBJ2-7,TGTGCCAGCAGTGAATTCAGGTACAACGAGCAGTACTTC,CASSEFRYNEQYF
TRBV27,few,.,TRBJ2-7,TGTGCCAGCGGAAGGCAGGGGGGTTACGAGCAGTACTTC,CASGRQGGYEQYF
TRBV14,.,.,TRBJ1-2,TGTGCCAGCAGCCTCCGGGCTACCTATGGCTACACCTTC,CASSLRATYGYTF
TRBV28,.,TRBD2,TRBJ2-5,TGTGCCAGCAGCCCAGTGGGCCTAGCGGGAGGGAAGACCCAGTACTTC,CASSPVGLAGGKTQYF
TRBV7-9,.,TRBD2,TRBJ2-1,TGTGCCAGCAGCCTGGGACTAGCGGGGGGGCAGGGTGAGCAGTTCTTC,CASSLGLAGGQGEQFF
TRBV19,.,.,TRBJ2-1,TGTGCCAGTAGCTACCCGGGACAATTATCCTACAATGAGCAGTTCTTC,CASSYPGQLSYNEQFF
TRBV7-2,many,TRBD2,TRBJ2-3,TGTGCCAGCAGCCAACTAGCGGGATCAGATACGCAGTATTTT,CASSQLAGSDTQYF
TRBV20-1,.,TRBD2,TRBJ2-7,TGCAGCGGCGGTGGGCTAGCGGGAACGGCGAGCTCCTGGGGGAGCTCCTACGAGCAGTACTTC,CSGGGLAGTASSWGSSYEQYF
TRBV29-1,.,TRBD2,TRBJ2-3,TGCGGCGTTGGGAGGGGCGCAGGGTCCACGGATTCGCAGTATTTT,CGVGRGAGSTDSQYF
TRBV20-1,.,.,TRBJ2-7,TGCAGTGCTAGTCTTGGATACGAGCAGTACTTC,CSASLGYEQYF
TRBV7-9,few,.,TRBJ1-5,TGTGCCAGCAGCAAAGACGCTAGCAATCAGCCCCAGCATTTT,CASSKDASNQPQHF
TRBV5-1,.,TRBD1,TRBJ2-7,TGCGCCAGCAGCTTGGGTACACAGGGGGTGTCCGAGCAGTACTTC,CASSLGTQGVSEQYF
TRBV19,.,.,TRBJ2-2,TGTGCCAGTAGTATTGGGCCATACACCGGGGAGCTGTTTTTT,CASSIGPYTGELFF
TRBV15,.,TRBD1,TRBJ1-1,TGTGCCACCAGCAGAGACGGCAGGGGGGGCACTGAAGCTTTCTTT,CATSRDGRGGTEAFF
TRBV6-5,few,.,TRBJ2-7,TGTGCCAGCAGTTCAAGGGTTGACTACGAGCAGTACTTC,CASSSRVDYEQYF
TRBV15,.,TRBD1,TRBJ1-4,TGTGCCACCGGGACAGGCGGAGAAAAACTGTTTTTT,CATGTGGEKLFF
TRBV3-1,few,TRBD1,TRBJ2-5,TGTGCCAGCAGCCAAGATGAGCAGGGGGCAACTCAAGAGACCCAGTACTTC,CASSQDEQGATQETQYF
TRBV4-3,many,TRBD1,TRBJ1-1,TGCGCCAGCAGCCGAGGGACAGGGGGGGCTGAAGCTTTCTTT,CASSRGTGGAEAFF
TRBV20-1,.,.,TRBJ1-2,TGCAGTGCTAGAGATCTGGCACAGGCTTCTTACTATGGCTACACCTTC,CSARDLAQASYYGYTF
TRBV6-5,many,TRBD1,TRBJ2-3,TGTGCCAGCAAGGACAGGTACACAGATACGCAGTATTTT,CASKDRYTDTQYF
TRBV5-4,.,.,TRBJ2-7,TGTGCCAGCAGCTTTCCGGACAGCCCCTACGAGCAGTACTTC,CASSFPDSPYEQYF
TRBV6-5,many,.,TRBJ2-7,TGTGCCAGCAGTTACTTCGGGGCCCAGTACTTC,CASSYFGAQYF
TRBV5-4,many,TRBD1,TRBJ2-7,TGTGCCAGCAGCCAGGGACAGGGGATCGACGAGCAGTACTTC,CASSQGQGIDEQYF
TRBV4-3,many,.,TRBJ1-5,TGCGCCAGCAGCCAAGACTGGGCAGGGGCTCAGCCCCAGCATTTT,CASSQDWAGAQPQHF
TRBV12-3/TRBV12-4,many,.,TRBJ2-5,TGTGCCAGCAGTCCAATGTGGGGGCAAGAGACCCAGTACTTC,CASSPMWGQETQYF
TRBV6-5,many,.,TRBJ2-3,TGTGCCAGCAGTTACCAATTCGGTCCAGATACGCAGTATTTT,CASSYQFGPDTQYF
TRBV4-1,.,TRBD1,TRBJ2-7,TGCGCCAGCAGCCAAGAGGACAGGACCGTTTACGAGCAGTACTTC,CASSQEDRTVYEQYF
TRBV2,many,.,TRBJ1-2,TGTGCCAGCAGTGCTGAGGGACATGGCTACACCTTC,CASSAEGHGYTF
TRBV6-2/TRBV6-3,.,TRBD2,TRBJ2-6,TGTGCCAGCAGTTACTCGATAGCGGGGCACTCTGGGGCCAACGTCCTGCCTTTC,CASSYSIAGHSGANVLPF
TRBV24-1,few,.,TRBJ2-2,TGTGCCACCAGTGAATGGGCGGACAGCGGCACCGGGGAGCTGTTTTTT,CATSEWADSGTGELFF
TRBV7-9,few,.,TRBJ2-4,TGTGCCAGCAGCTTTACCAGGGAAAACATTCAGTACTTC,CASSFTRENIQYF
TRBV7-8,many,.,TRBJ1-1,TGTGCCAGCAGCATCTCACTGACAGAGAACACTGAAGCTTTCTTT,CASSISLTENTEAFF
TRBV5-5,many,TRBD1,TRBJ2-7,TGTGCCAGCAGCTTGGAGGGACAGGGGCCCTACTTC,CASSLEGQGPYF
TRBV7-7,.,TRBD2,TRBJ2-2,TGTGCTAGCAGCCCCGAAGCGGGAGGTGCCCGAGGGGTCGACAACACCGGGGAGCTGTTTTTT,CASSPEAGGARGVDNTGELFF
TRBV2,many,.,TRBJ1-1,TGTGCCAGCAGTGAGTCCACCAGGGGCACTGAAGCTTTCTTT,CASSESTRGTEAFF
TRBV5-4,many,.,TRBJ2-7,TGTGCCAGCAGCGCATCACCCGGGGCCTACGAGCAGTACTTC,CASSASPGAYEQYF
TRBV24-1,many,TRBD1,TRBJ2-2,TGTGCCACCAGTGGCTGGGACAGGGGGACCGGGGAGCTGTTTTTT,CATSGWDRGTGELFF
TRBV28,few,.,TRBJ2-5,TGTGCCAGCAGCGGGCCCGGGGAGACCCAGTACTTC,CASSGPGETQYF
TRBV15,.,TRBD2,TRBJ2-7,TGTGCCACCAGCGGCCATAAGACTAGCGGAGACTACGAGCAGTACTTC,CATSGHKTSGDYEQYF
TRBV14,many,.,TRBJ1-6,TGTGCCAGCAGCGAGGGACAATATAATTCACCCCTCCACTTT,CASSEGQYNSPLHF
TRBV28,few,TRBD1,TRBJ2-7,TGTGCCAGCAGAACCATGGAGACAGGGCTGACCAGCTCCTACGAGCAGTACTTC,CASRTMETGLTSSYEQYF
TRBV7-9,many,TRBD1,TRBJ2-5,TGTGCCAGCAGCTTAGTGGGTCAGGGGGCCGAGACCCAGTACTTC,CASSLVGQGAETQYF
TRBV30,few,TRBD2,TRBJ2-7,TGTGCCTGGAGTCTATCCACTAGCGGGAGAAGACCCAGCTACGAGCAGTACTTC,CAWSLSTSGRRPSYEQYF
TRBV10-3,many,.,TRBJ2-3,TGTGCCATCAGTGAGTCACAGGCCAACACAGATACGCAGTATTTT,CAISESQANTDTQYF
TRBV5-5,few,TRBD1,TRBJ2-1,TGTGCCAGCAGCTTCCCGGGACAGGGTCCGAGATCGGCTGAGCAGTTCTTC,CASSFPGQGPRSAEQFF